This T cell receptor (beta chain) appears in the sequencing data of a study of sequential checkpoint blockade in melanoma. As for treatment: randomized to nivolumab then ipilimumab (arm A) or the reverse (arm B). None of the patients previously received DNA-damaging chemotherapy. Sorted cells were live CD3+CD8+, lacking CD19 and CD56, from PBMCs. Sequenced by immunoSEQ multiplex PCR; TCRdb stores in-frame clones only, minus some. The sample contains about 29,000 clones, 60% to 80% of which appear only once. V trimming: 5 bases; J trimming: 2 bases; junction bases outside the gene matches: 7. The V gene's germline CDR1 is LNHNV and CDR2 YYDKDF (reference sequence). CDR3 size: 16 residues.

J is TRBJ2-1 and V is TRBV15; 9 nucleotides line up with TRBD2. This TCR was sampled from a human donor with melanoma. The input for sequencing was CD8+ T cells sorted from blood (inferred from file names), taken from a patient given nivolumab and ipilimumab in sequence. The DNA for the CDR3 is TGTGCCACCAGCGACCCTAGCGGGAACACCTACAATGAGCAGTTCTTC. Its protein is CATSDPSGNTYNEQFF.